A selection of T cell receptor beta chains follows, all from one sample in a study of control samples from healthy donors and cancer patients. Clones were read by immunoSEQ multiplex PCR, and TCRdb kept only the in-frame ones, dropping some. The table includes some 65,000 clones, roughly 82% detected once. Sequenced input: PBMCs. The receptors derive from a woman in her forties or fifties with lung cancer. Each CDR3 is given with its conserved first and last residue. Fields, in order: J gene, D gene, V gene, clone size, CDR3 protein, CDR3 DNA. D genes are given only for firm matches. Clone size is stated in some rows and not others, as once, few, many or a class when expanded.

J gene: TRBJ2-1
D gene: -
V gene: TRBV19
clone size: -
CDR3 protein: CASSIDGRTMRKFF
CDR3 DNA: TGTGCCAGTAGTATAGACGGCAGGACAATGAGGAAGTTCTTC

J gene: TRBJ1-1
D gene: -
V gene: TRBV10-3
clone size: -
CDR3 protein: CAISPDLNTEAFF
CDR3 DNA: TGTGCCATCAGTCCAGACCTGAACACTGAAGCTTTCTTT

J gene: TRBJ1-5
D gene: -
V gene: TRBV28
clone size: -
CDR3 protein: CASRTGVLNSNQPQHF
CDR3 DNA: TGTGCCAGCAGAACGGGGGTCCTTAATAGCAATCAGCCCCAGCATTTT

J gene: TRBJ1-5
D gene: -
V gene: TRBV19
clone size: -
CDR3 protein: CATLAGAYSNQPQHF
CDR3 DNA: TGTGCCACACTGGCAGGGGCATATAGCAATCAGCCCCAGCATTTT

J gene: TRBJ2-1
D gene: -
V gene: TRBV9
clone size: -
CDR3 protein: CASSVDGTYNEQFF
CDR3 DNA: TGTGCCAGCAGCGTTGACGGAACTTACAATGAGCAGTTCTTC

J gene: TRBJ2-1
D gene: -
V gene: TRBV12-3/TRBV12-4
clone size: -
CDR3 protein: CAGGGSHNEQFF
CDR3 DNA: TGTGCAGGGGGGGGGTCCCACAATGAGCAGTTCTTC

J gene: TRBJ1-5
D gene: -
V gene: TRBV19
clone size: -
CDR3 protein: CASSIGQTSNQPQHF
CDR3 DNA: TGTGCCAGTAGTATAGGACAGACTAGCAATCAGCCCCAGCATTTT

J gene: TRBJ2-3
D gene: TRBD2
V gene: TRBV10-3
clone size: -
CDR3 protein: CAISEPPGLAGVSTDTQYF
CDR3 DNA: TGTGCCATCAGTGAACCTCCGGGACTAGCGGGGGTGAGCACAGATACGCAGTATTTT

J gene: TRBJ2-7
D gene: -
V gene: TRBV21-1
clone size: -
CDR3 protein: CASSKGTGANYEQYF
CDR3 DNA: TGTGCCAGCAGCAAGGGGACGGGGGCCAACTACGAGCAGTACTTC

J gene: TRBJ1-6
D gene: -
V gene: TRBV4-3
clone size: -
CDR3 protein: CASSQGGGNSPLHF
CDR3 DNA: TGCGCCAGCAGCCAAGGTGGAGGCAATTCACCCCTCCACTTT

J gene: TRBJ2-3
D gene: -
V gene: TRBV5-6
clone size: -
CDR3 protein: CASSPWGSPDTQYF
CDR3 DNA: TGTGCCAGCAGCCCTTGGGGTAGCCCAGATACGCAGTATTTT

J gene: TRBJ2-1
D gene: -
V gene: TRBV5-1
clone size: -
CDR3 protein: CASSLYSSSYNEQFF
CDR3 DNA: TGCGCCAGCAGCTTGTACAGCAGCTCCTACAATGAGCAGTTCTTC

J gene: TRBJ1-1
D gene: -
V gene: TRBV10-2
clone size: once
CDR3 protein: CASFRDLGTEAFF
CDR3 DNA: TGCGCCAGCTTCCGGGACCTTGGGACTGAAGCTTTCTTT

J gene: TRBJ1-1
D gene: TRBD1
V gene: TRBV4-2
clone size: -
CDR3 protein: CASSQDGDRGAEAFF
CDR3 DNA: TGTGCCAGCAGCCAAGATGGGGACAGGGGAGCTGAAGCTTTCTTT

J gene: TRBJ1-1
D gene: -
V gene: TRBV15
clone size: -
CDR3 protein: CATSRAGAGTEAFF
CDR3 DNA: TGTGCCACCAGCAGAGCCGGGGCGGGCACTGAAGCTTTCTTT

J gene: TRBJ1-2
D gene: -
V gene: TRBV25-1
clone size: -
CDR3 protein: CASSDTGLYGYTF
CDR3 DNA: TGTGCCAGCAGTGACACGGGTCTGTATGGCTACACCTTC

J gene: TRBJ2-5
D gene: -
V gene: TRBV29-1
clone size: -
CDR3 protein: CSVEPRDFQETQYF
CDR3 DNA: TGCAGCGTTGAACCCCGGGACTTCCAAGAGACCCAGTACTTC

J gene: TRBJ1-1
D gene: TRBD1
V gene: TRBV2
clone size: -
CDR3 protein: CARVGQGAEAFF
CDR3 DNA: TGTGCCAGAGTCGGACAGGGGGCTGAAGCTTTCTTT

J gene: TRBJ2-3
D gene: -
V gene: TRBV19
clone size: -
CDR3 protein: CASTVDSRTDTQYF
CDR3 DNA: TGTGCCAGTACCGTCGACAGCCGCACAGATACGCAGTATTTT

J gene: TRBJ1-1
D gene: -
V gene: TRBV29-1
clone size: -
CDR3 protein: CSVERGGAFF
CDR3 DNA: TGCAGCGTTGAACGTGGGGGGGCTTTCTTT

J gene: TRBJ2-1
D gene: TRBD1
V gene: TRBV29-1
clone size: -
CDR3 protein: CSVGRQGALNEQFF
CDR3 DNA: TGCAGCGTTGGGAGGCAGGGGGCTCTCAATGAGCAGTTCTTC

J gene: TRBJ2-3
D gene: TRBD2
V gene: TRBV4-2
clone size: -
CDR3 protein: CASSQDWGRGATDTQYF
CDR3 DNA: TGTGCCAGCAGCCAAGACTGGGGGCGGGGGGCCACAGATACGCAGTATTTT

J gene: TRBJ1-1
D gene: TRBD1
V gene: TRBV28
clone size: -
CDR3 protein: CASSEGQGFVYTEAFF
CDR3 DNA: TGTGCCAGCAGCGAGGGACAGGGGTTTGTGTACACTGAAGCTTTCTTT

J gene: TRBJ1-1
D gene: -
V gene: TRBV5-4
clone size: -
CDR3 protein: CASSLRGKAFNTEAFF
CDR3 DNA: TGTGCCAGCAGCTTGCGGGGGAAAGCGTTCAACACTGAAGCTTTCTTT

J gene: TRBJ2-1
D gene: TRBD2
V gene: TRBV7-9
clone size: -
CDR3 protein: CASSLGNSGGNNEQFF
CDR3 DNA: TGTGCCAGCAGCTTAGGGAATAGCGGGGGGAACAATGAGCAGTTCTTC

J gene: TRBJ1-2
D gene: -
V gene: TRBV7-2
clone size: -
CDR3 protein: CASSSYPVGGDGYTF
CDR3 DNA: TGTGCCAGCAGCTCTTATCCTGTGGGGGGCGATGGCTACACCTTC

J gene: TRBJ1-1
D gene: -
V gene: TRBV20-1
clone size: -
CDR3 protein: CSASRFSDHMNTEAFF
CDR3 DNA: TGCAGTGCTAGTAGGTTTTCGGATCACATGAACACTGAAGCTTTCTTT

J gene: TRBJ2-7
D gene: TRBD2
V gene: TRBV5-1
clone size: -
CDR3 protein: CASSLSGENYEQYF
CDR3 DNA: TGCGCCAGCAGCCTAAGCGGGGAAAACTACGAGCAGTACTTC

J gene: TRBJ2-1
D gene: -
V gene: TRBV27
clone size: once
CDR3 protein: CASSPWGSSYNEQFF
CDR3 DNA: TGTGCCAGCAGCCCATGGGGGAGCTCCTACAATGAGCAGTTCTTC

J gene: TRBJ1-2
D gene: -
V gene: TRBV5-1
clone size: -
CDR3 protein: CASSYDPVANYGYTF
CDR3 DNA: TGCGCCAGCAGCTATGACCCCGTGGCTAACTATGGCTACACCTTC

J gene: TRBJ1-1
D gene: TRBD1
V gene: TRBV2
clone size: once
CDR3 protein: CASSDPGGDWNTEAFF
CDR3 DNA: TGTGCCAGCAGTGACCCAGGGGGCGACTGGAACACTGAAGCTTTCTTT

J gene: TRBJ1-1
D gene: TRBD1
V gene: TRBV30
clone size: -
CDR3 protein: CAWSATRDRRNTEAFF
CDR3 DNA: TGTGCCTGGAGTGCTACGCGGGACAGGAGGAACACTGAAGCTTTCTTT

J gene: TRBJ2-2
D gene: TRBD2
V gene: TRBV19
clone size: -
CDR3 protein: CASYSGGSMNTGELFF
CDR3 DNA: TGTGCCAGTTATAGCGGGGGATCGATGAACACCGGGGAGCTGTTTTTT

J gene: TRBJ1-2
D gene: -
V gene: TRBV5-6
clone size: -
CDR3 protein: CASSLDQVGYTF
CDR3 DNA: TGTGCCAGCAGCTTGGACCAAGTTGGCTACACCTTC

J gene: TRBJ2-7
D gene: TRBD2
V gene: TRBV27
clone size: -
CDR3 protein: CASSPGLAGDWTYEQYF
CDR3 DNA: TGTGCCAGCAGTCCGGGACTAGCGGGGGATTGGACCTACGAGCAGTACTTC

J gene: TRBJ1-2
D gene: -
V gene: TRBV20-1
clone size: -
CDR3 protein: CSAAKNGYTF
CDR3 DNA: TGCAGTGCTGCTAAGAATGGCTACACCTTC

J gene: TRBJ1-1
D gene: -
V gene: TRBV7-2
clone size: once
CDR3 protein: CASSLNIRDTLEAFF
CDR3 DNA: TGTGCCAGCAGCTTAAATATCCGGGACACCCTTGAGGCTTTCTTT

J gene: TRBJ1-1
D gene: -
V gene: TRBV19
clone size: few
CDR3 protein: CASSLDRNTEAFF
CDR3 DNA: TGTGCCAGTAGTTTGGACAGAAACACTGAAGCTTTCTTT

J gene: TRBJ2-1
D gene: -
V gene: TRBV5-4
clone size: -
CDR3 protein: CASSSGAYNEQFF
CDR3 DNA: TGTGCCAGCAGCTCGGGAGCTTACAATGAGCAGTTCTTC

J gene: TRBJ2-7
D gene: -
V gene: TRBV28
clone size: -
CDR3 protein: CASRIQGGEQYF
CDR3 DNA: TGTGCCAGCAGGATCCAGGGGGGCGAGCAGTACTTC

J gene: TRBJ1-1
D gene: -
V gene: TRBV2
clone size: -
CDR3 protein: CASSEGWNTEAFF
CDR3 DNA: TGTGCCAGCAGTGAAGGATGGAACACTGAAGCTTTCTTT

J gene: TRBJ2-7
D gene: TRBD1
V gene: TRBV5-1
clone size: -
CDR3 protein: CASSLAGQGAGYEQYF
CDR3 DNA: TGCGCCAGCAGCTTGGCCGGGCAGGGGGCGGGTTACGAGCAGTACTTC

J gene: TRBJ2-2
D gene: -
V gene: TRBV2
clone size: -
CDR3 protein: CASSEQGWGTGELFF
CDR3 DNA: TGTGCCAGCAGTGAACAGGGATGGGGAACCGGGGAGCTGTTTTTT

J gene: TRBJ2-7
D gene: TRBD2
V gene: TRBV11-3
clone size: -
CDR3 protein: CASSLVGGGFYEQYF
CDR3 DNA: TGTGCCAGCAGCTTAGTAGGCGGGGGGTTCTACGAGCAGTACTTC

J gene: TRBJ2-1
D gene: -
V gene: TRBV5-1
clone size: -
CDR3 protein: CASTREGRAFNNEQFF
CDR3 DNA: TGCGCCAGCACCCGCGAGGGGCGGGCGTTTAACAATGAGCAGTTCTTC